This passage covers 23 T cell receptor beta chains from one sample sequenced in a study of T cell responses to AZD1222 COVID-19 vaccine. Some clones are missing from TCRdb's copy, which holds only in-frame ones; the method was immunoSEQ multiplex PCR. The sample yields roughly 190,000 clones, around 92% seen once. Sample: peripheral blood, taken on day 0 of AZD1222 vaccination. Receptor source: an adult in good health.

This sequence joins TRBV7-3 and TRBJ1-6, with no clear D. V lost 0 bases, J lost 5 bases, and 8 bases lay in between. This CDR3 spans 15 amino acids. Germline values: CDR1 SGHTA, CDR2 FQGTGA. CDR3 in DNA: TGTGCCAGCAGCTTAACGGGCCTTAATAATTCACCCCTCCACTTT. Its protein product is CASSLTGLNNSPLHF.

The genes are TRBV9 and TRBJ1-5; D gene ambiguous. Trimming pared 4 bases from V and 9 bases from J, leaving 14 bases between. The CDR3 runs 13 residues. Germline assignment: CDR1 SGDLS and CDR2 YYNGEE. This CDR3 reads CASSTQNRGPQHF. Written as DNA, the CDR3 is TGTGCCAGCAGCACCCAGAATCGGGGGCCCCAGCATTTT.

This rearrangement joins TRBV6-5 to TRBJ2-7; TRBD1 matches 10 bases. The V gene's germline CDR1 is MNHEY and CDR2 SVGAGI. The CDR3 loop spans 15 amino acids. Trimming cost V 5 bases and J 3 bases; bases outside gene matches: 7. CDR3 protein: CASSPKDRGVYEQYF. CDR3 in DNA: TGTGCCAGCAGTCCCAAGGACAGGGGGGTCTACGAGCAGTACTTC.

The chain couples TRBV30 to TRBJ1-1; maybe TRBD1 (6 bases). V dropped 3 bases and J dropped 0 bases, with 8 bases sitting between them. This CDR3 has 13 amino acids. Germline V lookup: CDR1 GTSNPN, CDR2 SVGIG (reference sequence). In DNA, the CDR3 is TGTGCCTGGAGCCGGGGGCTGAACACTGAAGCTTTCTTT. Amino acids: CAWSRGLNTEAFF.

The chain couples TRBV7-9 to TRBJ1-2; D is unresolved. The CDR3 loop spans 12 amino acids. V shed 11 bases and J shed 0 bases, with 10 bases lying between them. Germline CDR1 SEHNR, CDR2 FQNEAQ (reference sequence). The DNA for the CDR3 is TGTGCCGGATCCTCTACTAACTATGGCTACACCTTC. This sequence encodes CAGSSTNYGYTF.

The chain is built from TRBV24-1 and TRBJ1-5, with D perhaps matching TRBD1 (5 bases). The CDR3 is 15 residues long. Germline CDR1 KGHDR, CDR2 SFDVKD. Trimming pared 7 bases from V and 4 bases from J, leaving 16 bases between. The CDR3 protein is CATRDSEGPNQPQHF. The CDR3 DNA sequence: TGTGCCACCAGAGACTCAGAGGGGCCTAATCAGCCCCAGCATTTT.

The chain recombines TRBV19 with TRBJ2-3; no firm D call. V gave up 5 bases and J gave up 4 bases, with 16 bases separating them. Germline loops: CDR1 LNHDA, CDR2 SQIVND (reference sequence). The CDR3 has 15 amino acids. This CDR3 reads CASSFSPLRADTQYF. The CDR3 DNA reads as TGTGCCAGTAGTTTCAGCCCCTTGAGAGCAGATACGCAGTATTTT.

This rearrangement joins TRBV12-3 or TRBV12-4 to TRBJ1-2; the D gene is possibly TRBD1 (5 bases). Between the trimmed V and J ends, which lost 8 bases and 1 base, there was a span of 11 bases. The CDR3 runs to 13 residues. The CDR3 spells CASCPGGNYGYTF. CDR3 nucleotides: TGTGCCAGCTGCCCCGGGGGTAACTATGGCTACACCTTC.

This clone was seen once. V gene TRBV5-5 combines with J gene TRBJ2-2; 7 positions match TRBD1. This CDR3 is 17 amino acids long. Germline assignment: CDR1 SGHKS and CDR2 YYEKEE (reference sequence). V was clipped by 0 bases and J by 1 base; unmatched bases: 6. The CDR3 coding sequence is TGTGCCAGCAGCTTGGGGGTCCGGGACAGGAACACCGGGGAGCTGTTTTTT. This sequence encodes CASSLGVRDRNTGELFF.

In DNA form, the CDR3 reads TGTGCCAGCAGCTTAACTGGCAGCCCCACAGATACGCAGTATTTT. Amino acid sequence: CASSLTGSPTDTQYF. The rearrangement uses TRBV11-3 and TRBJ2-3, with unresolved D. CDR1 and CDR2 (germline): SGHNT, YENEEA. The ends were cut back, 2 bases at V and 2 bases at J, with 11 bases in the middle. CDR3 length: 15 residues.

The J gene is TRBJ1-4, the V gene TRBV19; 7 positions match TRBD1. Trimming cost V 7 bases and J 3 bases; bases outside gene matches: 5. Germline V gene lookup returns CDR1 LNHDA and CDR2 SQIVND (reference sequence). The CDR3 loop spans 14 amino acids. The CDR3 protein is CASINRGSNEKLFF. In nucleotides, the CDR3 is TGTGCCAGTATAAACAGGGGTTCTAATGAAAAACTGTTTTTT.

The sample holds one count of this clone. The rearrangement links TRBV5-6 to TRBJ2-7; no clear D. Germline V gives CDR1 SGHDT, CDR2 YYEEEE. V was shortened by 2 bases and J by 3 bases, with 3 bases between the two germline ends. This CDR3 comprises 11 residues. CDR3 sequence: CASSFNYEQYF. CDR3 nucleotides: TGTGCCAGCAGCTTTAACTACGAGCAGTACTTC.

In this sample, this clone turned up a few times. One junction end disagrees with the germline gene, perhaps due to a read error. V usage is TRBV6-6 and J usage is TRBJ2-3; the D is unclear. CDR1 is MNHNY, CDR2 SVGAGI, per germline (reference sequence). There are 12 residues in the CDR3. CDR3 sequence: CASSDSWDTQYF. CDR3 in DNA: TGTGCCAGCAGTGACTCCTGGGATACGCAGTATTTT.

The chain has TRBV9 and TRBJ2-7, with 8 bases lining up with TRBD1. V shed 2 bases, J shed 5 bases, and the junction held 6 bases outside the gene matches. The CDR3 has 14 residues. Germline V gene sequence: CDR1 SGDLS, CDR2 YYNGEE. For the CDR3, the DNA is TGTGCCAGCAGCGTCGGACAGGGTTTTCACGAGCAGTACTTC. Residues: CASSVGQGFHEQYF.

The chain employs TRBV30 and TRBJ1-5; 8 nucleotides align to TRBD1. The CDR3 is made up of 15 amino acids. The V segment lost 5 bases and the J segment 7 bases; nucleotides outside the gene matches: 13. Looked up from germline, CDR1 is GTSNPN and CDR2 is SVGIG (reference sequence). The CDR3 DNA sequence: TGTGCCTGGGGTGCAGGGGGCGCGCTGGAGCAGCCCCAGCATTTT. This encodes CAWGAGGALEQPQHF.

The chain couples TRBV9 to TRBJ2-7; TRBD2 matches 12 bases. V lost 2 bases to trimming and J lost 5 bases; unmatched junction nucleotides: 5. CDR3 length: 15 residues. Germline-derived CDR1 and CDR2 are SGDLS and YYNGEE. CDR3 sequence reads: CASSVSSGGAHEQYF. The CDR3 coding sequence is TGTGCCAGCAGCGTTTCTAGCGGGGGGGCCCACGAGCAGTACTTC.

The chain links TRBV6-4 to TRBJ2-3; D is uncertain. Looked up from germline, CDR1 is MRHNA and CDR2 is SNTAGT. CDR3 length equals 14 residues. With 4 bases removed from V and 0 bases from J, the gap between germline ends came to 8 bases. CDR3 sequence (DNA): TGTGCCAGCAGTGCAATCCCTAGCACAGATACGCAGTATTTT. As protein: CASSAIPSTDTQYF.

The chain uses TRBV10-3 and TRBJ2-5, with D perhaps assigned TRBD1 or TRBD2 (5 bases each). Trimming pared 2 bases from V and 0 bases from J, leaving 10 bases between. Per germline, CDR1 ENHRY and CDR2 SYGVKD. The CDR3 has 15 residues. CDR3: CAISERDGHQETQYF. CDR3 bases: TGTGCCATCAGTGAGCGGGACGGACACCAAGAGACCCAGTACTTC.

The chain couples TRBV30 to TRBJ1-1; D not resolved. V was cut by 3 bases and J by 0 bases, with 11 bases left in between. Germline-derived CDR1 and CDR2 are GTSNPN and SVGIG (reference sequence). The CDR3 is 14 residues long. CDR3 region: CAWRMRRVNTEAFF. CDR3 nucleotide sequence: TGTGCCTGGAGAATGAGAAGGGTGAACACTGAAGCTTTCTTT.

The chain has TRBV2 and TRBJ1-6, with D possibly being TRBD1 (5 bases). The CDR3 consists of 17 residues. V lost 0 bases to trimming and J lost 9 bases, with 18 bases between them. Germline V gives CDR1 SNHLY, CDR2 FYNNEI. In DNA, the CDR3 is TGTGCCAGCAGTGAAGCGCGGGGCAGGGACCTAGGTTCACCCCTCCACTTT. The encoded protein is CASSEARGRDLGSPLHF. Supplemented by reference TRBV2 and TRBJ1-6, the full variable domain reads EPEVTQTPSHQVTQMGQEVILRCVPISNHLYFYWYRQILGQKVEFLVSFYNNEISEKSEIFDDQFSVERPDGSNFTLKIRSTKLEDSAMYFCASSEARGRDLGSPLHFGNGTRLTVT.

Concerning this clone: Germline is not matched at one junction end, which may reflect a read error. V usage is TRBV9 and J usage is TRBJ1-2; D gene unclear. CDR1 and CDR2 (germline): SGDLS, YYNGEE. The CDR3 covers 13 residues. The CDR3 loop reads CASSVDTAAEAAF. The CDR3 DNA reads TGTGCCAGCAGCGTAGATACCGCAGCGGAGGCTGCCTTC.

CDR3 nucleotide sequence: TGCAGCGTTGGCCTGATCAGGGGACCTACCTACAATGAGCAGTTCTTC. It codes for CSVGLIRGPTYNEQFF. The gene calls are TRBV29-1 and TRBJ2-1; possibly TRBD1 for D (6 bases). CDR3 length: 16 amino acids. The germline V and J ends were trimmed by 4 bases and 2 bases, with 18 bases remaining between them. In germline, CDR1 is SQVTM, CDR2 ANQGSEA.

This chain uses TRBV27 with TRBJ1-5; D possibly corresponds to TRBD1 (5 bases). The length of the CDR3 is 15 residues. Trimming removed 5 bases from V and 2 bases from J, with 13 bases in between. From germline, CDR1 is MNHEY and CDR2 SMNVEV (reference sequence). The CDR3 sequence: CASSPRGGGNQPQHF. The CDR3 nucleotides read TGTGCCAGCAGTCCCCGGGGGGGTGGCAATCAGCCCCAGCATTTT.